A single sample gave rise to the 8 T cell receptor beta chains below, sequenced in a study of cytomegalovirus exposure and HLA in healthy donors. The method was immunoSEQ multiplex PCR; TCRdb's version includes in-frame clones alone and lacks a portion of them. This table holds over 200,000 clones, around four fifths found once. The specimen sequenced was PBMCs. These receptors all stem from a woman under 30 in good health and CMV-seronegative.

The J gene is TRBJ1-1, the V gene TRBV6-6; D unresolved. V was cut by 2 bases and J by 2 bases, with 12 bases left in between. The CDR3 runs to 15 residues. CDR1 is MNHNY, CDR2 SVGAGI, per germline (reference sequence). The CDR3 loop reads CASSYGVGINTEAFF. The CDR3 nucleotides read TGTGCCAGCAGTTACGGGGTGGGAATAAACACTGAAGCTTTCTTT.

This clone was seen a single time. V gene TRBV7-9 combines with J gene TRBJ2-3; D might be TRBD2 (5 bases). The ends were cut back, 2 bases at V and 3 bases at J, with 9 bases in the middle. The CDR3 runs 14 residues. CDR1 and CDR2 from the germline V gene are SEHNR and FQNEAQ (reference sequence). The CDR3 coding sequence is TGTGCCAGCAGCTTACCGGGAAAGACAGATACGCAGTATTTT. This gives the protein CASSLPGKTDTQYF.

The rearrangement joins TRBV19 to TRBJ2-4, with D maybe TRBD1 (5 bases). Germline CDR1 reads LNHDA; CDR2 reads SQIVND (reference sequence). CDR3 length: 15 amino acids. V lost 3 bases to trimming and J lost 0 bases, with 9 bases between them. The CDR3 loop reads CASSMDTVAKNIQYF. The CDR3 coding sequence is TGTGCCAGTAGTATGGACACGGTAGCCAAAAACATTCAGTACTTC.

This clone has a single count. This sequence joins TRBV27 and TRBJ1-2; TRBD1 matches at 8 bases. The CDR3 has 18 amino acids. Germline lookup yields CDR1 MNHEY and CDR2 SMNVEV (reference sequence). Trimming cost V 4 bases and J 5 bases; bases outside gene matches: 18. The CDR3: CASSSTDRGGPRWYGYTF. The CDR3 nucleotides read TGTGCCAGCAGTTCCACTGACAGGGGAGGGCCAAGGTGGTATGGCTACACCTTC.

The chain links TRBV30 to TRBJ2-3; no reliable D call. Germline V lookup: CDR1 GTSNPN, CDR2 SVGIG (reference sequence). The CDR3 contains 14 residues. V shed 2 bases and J shed 2 bases, with 11 bases lying between them. CDR3 region: CAWSSGTITDTQYF. CDR3 coding DNA: TGTGCCTGGAGTTCGGGCACGATCACAGATACGCAGTATTTT.

With respect to this clone: Additional DNA sequences in this sample encode the identical CDR3. The gene calls are TRBV7-6 and TRBJ1-2; D not certain. The V end was cut by 2 bases, the J end by 1 base, with 5 bases between. Germline V gene lookup returns CDR1 SGHVS and CDR2 FNYEAQ. The CDR3 length is 13 residues. Written as DNA, the CDR3 is TGTGCCAGCAGCTTATGGGATAACTATGGCTACACCTTC. Translated, it gives CASSLWDNYGYTF.

The rearrangement joins TRBV2 to TRBJ2-7; TRBD1 matches at 9 bases. The CDR3 is made up of 13 amino acids. Germline V lookup: CDR1 SNHLY, CDR2 FYNNEI. V lost 7 bases to trimming and J lost 5 bases; unmatched junction nucleotides: 6. DNA of the CDR3: TGTGCCAGCACTTTAGGGACAGGGAACGAGCAGTACTTC. Its translation is CASTLGTGNEQYF.

V usage is TRBV5-6 and J usage is TRBJ2-5, with a possible D match to TRBD2 (6 bases). V was cut by 0 bases and J by 4 bases, with 10 bases left in between. There are 14 residues in the CDR3. Per the germline V gene, CDR1 is SGHDT and CDR2 is YYEEEE. This CDR3 is CASSLAGVGETQYF. CDR3 sequence (DNA): TGTGCCAGCAGCTTGGCGGGAGTGGGAGAGACCCAGTACTTC.